This TCR beta chain was recorded in a study of shared clonotypes between healthy human individuals. Study at large: Three plates each covered CD4 naive and memory; CD8 naive two, CD8 memory one. The study, taken as a whole, reports: Sequencing depth was expected to affect clonotype sharing among donors.

With regard to this clone: As yet, its antigen is unknown.

Germline CDR1 is LNHDA and CDR2 is SQIVND (reference sequence). Trimming took off 7 bases at V and 9 bases at J, with 19 bases between the two ends. The CDR3 runs 15 residues. The DNA input per sorted-subset replicate PCR was 150 to 200 ng, corresponding to 32,000 or so T cell genomes. The repertoire was sequenced with immunoSEQ multiplex PCR; TCRdb's copy has only in-frame clones and lacks some. The table includes hundreds of thousands of clones, 60% to 75% detected once. Naive CD45RA+ and memory CD45RA-negative subsets were split from CD4+ cells. Material for sequencing was memory CD4+ T cells sorted from blood. Documented subset: CD45RA-negative fraction. The chain joins TRBV19 to TRBJ1-6, with D uncertain. This clonotype was sampled from a woman in her 30s in good health. CDR3 DNA sequence: TGTGCCAGTATGGACTCTAGTCTGGTCATTTCACCCCTCCACTTT. Protein sequence: CASMDSSLVISPLHF.